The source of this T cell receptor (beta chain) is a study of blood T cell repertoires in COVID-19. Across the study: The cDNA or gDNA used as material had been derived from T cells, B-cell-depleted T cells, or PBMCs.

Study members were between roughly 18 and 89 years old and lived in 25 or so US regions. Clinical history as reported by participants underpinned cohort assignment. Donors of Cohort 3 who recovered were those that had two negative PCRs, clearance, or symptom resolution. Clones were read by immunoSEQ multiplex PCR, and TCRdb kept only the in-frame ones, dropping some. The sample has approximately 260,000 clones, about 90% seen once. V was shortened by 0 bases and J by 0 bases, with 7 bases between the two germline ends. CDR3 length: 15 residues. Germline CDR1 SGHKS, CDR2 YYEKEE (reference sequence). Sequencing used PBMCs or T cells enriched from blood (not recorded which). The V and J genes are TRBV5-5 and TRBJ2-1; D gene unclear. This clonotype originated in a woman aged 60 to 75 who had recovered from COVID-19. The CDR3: CASSLVVSSYNEQFF. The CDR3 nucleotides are TGTGCCAGCAGCTTGGTCGTGAGCTCCTACAATGAGCAGTTCTTC.